This T cell receptor beta chain was sequenced in a study of T-cell memory formation after mild COVID-19. In TCRdb, the 5' RACE reads were re-called with MiXCR into one record per CDR3 protein. The table lists about 110,000 distinct CDR3 sequences, roughly an eighth of them singletons, with 35% to 40% in the top ten. Study-wide results and limits: What remained unconfirmed was the SARS-CoV-2 specificity of second-wave clones peaking on day 37. CD4+ bias marked clones expanding day 15 to 37, unlike balanced contracting clones.

This clonotype was observed a handful of times. The antigen remains undetermined. This CDR3 contains 14 residues. Germline loops: CDR1 MNHEY, CDR2 SVGAGI. The V gene lost 2 bases and the J gene lost 6 bases, with 12 bases spanning the gap. The specimen was PBMCs or a T cell subset sorted from them (not recorded which). This clonotype originated in a man younger than 35 who had mild COVID-19 (a few samples of this study predate the infection). Cell type and time point are not known. V is TRBV6-5 and J is TRBJ2-3; D not certain. CDR3: CASSYMWGSDTQYF. CDR3 in DNA: TGTGCCAGCAGTTACATGTGGGGTAGCGATACGCAGTATTTT.